This T cell receptor beta chain was sequenced in a study of technical replicates of blood from a handful of donors. This CDR3 spans 17 amino acids. From germline, CDR1 is SGHTA and CDR2 FQGNSA. The V gene end was trimmed by 5 bases and the J gene end by 0 bases; junction bases not matched to a gene: 9. Measured with immunoSEQ multiplex PCR; TCRdb has only the in-frame clones, and not every one. The data contain about 91,000 clones, roughly 90% of them seen just once; the ten biggest clones take up over 0.2%. The chain links TRBV7-2 to TRBJ2-1, with TRBD2 matching 8 bases. The sequence derives from a human donor in good health. Sequenced material: T cells isolated from PBMCs. The chain's CDR3 is CASSPRSSGSSYNEQFF. CDR3 coding DNA: TGTGCCAGCAGCCCAAGGTCGAGCGGGAGCTCCTACAATGAGCAGTTCTTC.